This T cell receptor beta chain was identified in a study of beta chain features in type 1 diabetes. As every portion of the isolated RNA was reverse transcribed, the sequencing read expressed TCRB transcripts. Using immunoSEQ multiplex PCR, the repertoire was profiled, and TCRdb retains in-frame clones only, with some absent. This sample carries around 690,000 clones, about an eighth of them seen once, and the ten largest clones take more than 0.1%. The CDR3 is 17 residues long. The V end was cut by 3 bases, the J end by 7 bases, with 19 bases between. CDR1 is ENHRY and CDR2 is SYGVKD in the germline V gene. This clone has just a few counts. Its antigen is unknown. The study's findings and limits: Type 1 diabetes patients showed a moderate but significant shortening of TCRB CDR3s in all four CD4+ subsets.

Input material: naive CD4+ T cells from blood. The genes are TRBV10-3 and TRBJ1-6, with D possibly being TRBD1 (5 bases). This receptor was taken from a man between 25 and 39 years old with type 1 diabetes. The CDR3 DNA follows: TGTGCCATCAGTGAAGGGCCAATTGACAGTCCGAATTCACCCCTCCACTTT. It translates to CAISEGPIDSPNSPLHF.